This TCR beta chain was documented in a study of Ad26.COV2.S vaccination and SARS-CoV-2 variants (dated by TCRdb to the early 2020s). In the study overall: Vaccine-arm donors came from COV1001, a multicentre, randomized, double-blind, placebo-controlled phase I-IIa trial of Ad26.COV2.S in healthy adults. Dosing of Ad26.COV2.S was intramuscular, at either 5x10^10 or 1x10^11 viral particles, delivered as one shot or as two shots spaced 56 days apart. Sequencing of the TCRbeta repertoire served to evaluate the specificity and breadth of SARS-CoV-2-reactive T cell receptors following Ad26.COV2.S vaccination. A total of some 30 samples were included in the TCR-sequenced set, comprising about 20 Ad26.COV2.S vaccine recipients, 5 placebo recipients and 8 SARS-CoV-2 convalescent individuals. Trial participants were randomized into five groups of five, in which low-dose or high-dose Ad26.COV2.S was given once or twice, or placebo was given on both occasions. Investigators did not know the trial group allocation while performing experiments and assessing outcomes.

Per the publication, the treatment or condition label means: about 20 received Ad26.COV2.S at low or high dose, single or two shots; about 5 received placebo; per-sample allocation not given. For vaccine and placebo recipients, the sequenced repertoires came from samples collected on day 63 after the first injection. In Cohort 1b, 25 or so adults aged 18-55 years were enrolled at a single site in Boston, USA, between 29 July and 7 August 2020. Ad26.COV2.S consisted of a replication-incompetent adenovirus type 26 vector by which a prefusion-stabilized SARS-CoV-2 spike protein from the original Wuhan strain was expressed. TCRbeta CDR3 regions were sequenced with the immunoSEQ Assay. After extraction, genomic DNA underwent amplification by bias-controlled multiplex PCR, followed by high-throughput sequencing. On the authors' methods: Collapsing and filtering of sequences were performed to quantify the absolute abundance of each unique TCRbeta CDR3 region. T cell fraction was estimated by normalizing TCRbeta template counts to usable DNA, with usable DNA measured through amplification of reference genes found in all nucleated cells. Repertoire TCRs were annotated as SARS-CoV-2-specific when V gene, CDR3 amino acid sequence and J gene were exactly matched to a known reactive TCR set. MIRA supplied the reference SARS-CoV-2 TCR set, which was filtered for enrichment in COVID-19-positive ImmuneCODE repertoires so that public or cross-reactive TCRs were removed. Using the MIRA antigens, annotated TCRs were further analysed by specific ORF or by position within an ORF. Breadth was defined as the number of annotated unique rearrangements divided by the total number of unique productive rearrangements, and depth was defined as the summed frequency of the annotated unique rearrangements. Group comparisons of TCR breadth used two-sided Wilcoxon rank-sum tests. TCRdb stores this immuneACCESS table with in-frame sequences only. Part of the clones is absent; in the studies checked, under half of the shortfall reflects unresolved V genes, and no reason is known for the rest. Clone size and V and J calls were adopted from that table, with D and trimming inferred from the DNA. The sample records 330,000 or so clones, roughly 90% of which are singletons. The top ten constitute 4.5% to 7% of the sample.

General findings and caveats noted by the study authors: Comparing responses between vaccine doses or regimens was not something the study was powered to do. After vaccination, substantial breadth of spike-specific CD8+ and CD4+ T cell responses was reported. Vaccine and placebo recipients had comparable non-spike TCR breadth, which fits with the vaccine containing only spike. According to the authors, total T cell responses may have been underestimated by the TCR breadth and depth analyses. Higher spike-specific TCR breadth was observed in Ad26.COV2.S recipients than in placebo recipients (P = 0.0014).

Details on this clone: Its antigen has not been determined. Base qualities are not provided; no much larger clone lies one nucleotide away.

The CDR3 runs 13 amino acids, cysteine and phenylalanine included. The kept DNA is CDR3 alone, 39 bases in frame from the first base. The germline V gene sets CDR1 to MNHEY and CDR2 to SVGAGI. The V end loses 0 bases and the J end loses 13 bases, and a stretch of 12 bases separates them. The sequenced sample was peripheral blood, obtained in a trial of Ad26.COV2.S vaccine versus placebo. This clonotype was sampled from a person aged 18-60 years who received the Ad26.COV2.S COVID-19 vaccine or a placebo. The chain was built from TRBV6-5 and TRBJ1-4; the D gene is perhaps TRBD1, on 5 matching bases. The DNA sequence follows: TGTGCCAGCAGTTACTCTAGGTTTCAGGGACTGTTTTTT. Its translation reads: CASSYSRFQGLFF.